This record concerns one TCR beta chain sequence. The data derive from a study of blood T cell repertoires in COVID-19. Measured with immunoSEQ multiplex PCR; TCRdb has only the in-frame clones, and not every one. The data hold 450,000 to 500,000 clones, with about nine tenths observed a single time. The sequenced material came from PBMCs or T cells enriched from blood (not recorded which). The sequence was collected from a woman under 30 who had recovered from COVID-19.

The CDR3 spells CASSDESAGDYEQYF. Here the CDR3 DNA reads TGTGCCAGCAGTGATGAGTCGGCAGGGGACTACGAGCAGTACTTC. V usage is TRBV2 and J usage is TRBJ2-7, with D possibly being TRBD1 (6 bases). V was clipped by 3 bases and J by 3 bases, with 15 bases between them. Germline V lookup: CDR1 SNHLY, CDR2 FYNNEI. This CDR3 is 15 amino acids long.